This entry lists 18 T cell receptor beta chains sequenced from one sample in a study of HIV-infected patients and healthy controls. Using its own MiXCR run on the 5' RACE reads, TCRdb lists one record per CDR3 protein. The sample holds 70,000 or so distinct CDR3 sequences; approximately 16% are singletons and the top ten take about 6%. The sequenced sample consisted of CD4+ T cells from blood. These receptors were collected from a human donor in good health.

This sequence joins TRBV28 and TRBJ2-3; possible D gene TRBD2, 5 bases. Per the germline V gene, CDR1 is MDHEN and CDR2 is SYDVKM. Trimming pared 3 bases from V and 4 bases from J, leaving 20 bases between. The CDR3 totals 17 residues. DNA for the CDR3: TGTGCCAGCAGTTTCCGTACCCGGGGTAGAGCTTCAGATACGCAGTATTTT. Encoded protein: CASSFRTRGRASDTQYF.

This clonotype appeared once. The chain carries TRBV19 and TRBJ2-2, with 7 nucleotides matching TRBD2. Germline assignment: CDR1 LNHDA and CDR2 SQIVND (reference sequence). This CDR3 spans 18 amino acids. J was trimmed by 1 base and V by 8 bases; bases with no gene match: 16. The CDR3 sequence is CASFDLSFGRVNTGELFF. The CDR3 region has the DNA TGTGCCAGTTTTGACCTCTCGTTTGGGAGGGTGAACACCGGGGAGCTGTTTTTT.

The V call is TRBV7-2, the J call TRBJ2-5, with 14 bases that match TRBD2. Trimming at V came to 5 bases and at J to 3 bases, leaving 11 bases not matched to a gene. Germline assignment: CDR1 SGHTA and CDR2 FQGNSA. The CDR3 sequence is 18 residues long. In DNA form, the CDR3 reads TGTGCCAGCAGCCCCGGGGGGACTAGCGGGAGTGGGAAAGAGACCCAGTACTTC. Amino acid sequence: CASSPGGTSGSGKETQYF.

This clonotype has more than one count but fewer than ten. The rearrangement links TRBV20-1 to TRBJ2-7; no firm D call. CDR3 length: 12 residues. Germline V lookup: CDR1 DFQATT, CDR2 SNEGSKA (reference sequence). The V end lost 3 bases, the J end lost 5 bases, and 11 bases lay between the germline ends. The CDR3 DNA reads TGCAGTGCTAGCACAATAGGCGACGAGCAGTACTTC. Protein: CSASTIGDEQYF.

The rearrangement joins TRBV7-2 to TRBJ2-4; a possible D gene is TRBD1 (6 bases). In germline, CDR1 is SGHTA, CDR2 FQGNSA. The CDR3 has 16 residues. V gave up 1 base and J gave up 0 bases, with 10 bases separating them. In nucleotides, the CDR3 is TGTGCCAGCAGCTTAGGGGACATAATAGCCAAAAACATTCAGTACTTC. Its translation is CASSLGDIIAKNIQYF.

The chain is built from TRBV20-1 and TRBJ2-2, with unresolved D. The CDR3 loop spans 13 amino acids. CDR1 is DFQATT and CDR2 is SNEGSKA in the germline V gene (reference sequence). V lost 6 bases and J 7 bases, leaving 15 bases between the germline ends. CDR3 sequence reads: CSAPSNSGGELFF. The CDR3 bases are TGCAGTGCCCCATCGAATTCGGGCGGGGAGCTGTTTTTT.

V usage is TRBV6-1 and J usage is TRBJ2-1; 7 bases fit TRBD1. Germline values: CDR1 MNHNS, CDR2 SASEGT. The V segment lost 6 bases and the J segment 7 bases; nucleotides outside the gene matches: 6. The CDR3 runs to 13 residues. As DNA, the CDR3 is TGTGCCAGCAGCCGAGGGACAGCAAATGAGCAGTTCTTC. Its protein is CASSRGTANEQFF.

V gene TRBV20-1 combines with J gene TRBJ2-7; 9 nucleotides agree with TRBD2. Germline trimming cut 1 base from V and 0 bases from J; bases unmatched to any gene: 10. This CDR3 spans 17 amino acids. The germline V gene has CDR1 DFQATT and CDR2 SNEGSKA (reference sequence). CDR3 amino acids: CSARGASGDANSYEQYF. The CDR3 nucleotides are TGCAGTGCTAGAGGGGCTAGCGGGGATGCCAACTCCTACGAGCAGTACTTC.

The chain carries TRBV5-1 and TRBJ2-4, with 8 bases fitting TRBD2. The V gene's germline CDR1 is SGHRS and CDR2 YFSETQ. The junction had 4 bases not matched to a gene; V was cut back by 0 bases and J by 2 bases. The CDR3 loop spans 16 amino acids. CDR3 sequence: CASSLGAGVSKNIQYF. DNA for the CDR3: TGCGCCAGCAGCTTGGGAGCGGGGGTATCCAAAAACATTCAGTACTTC.

The rearrangement joins TRBV20-1 to TRBJ1-5; D is possibly TRBD1 (5 bases). Between the trimmed V and J ends, which lost 7 bases and 4 bases, there was a span of 20 bases. Germline V gene lookup returns CDR1 DFQATT and CDR2 SNEGSKA (reference sequence). CDR3 length: 15 amino acids. This chain's CDR3 is CSVPSGTQGNQPQHF. Written as DNA, the CDR3 is TGCAGTGTTCCATCCGGGACTCAGGGAAATCAGCCCCAGCATTTT.

This chain joins TRBV5-1 and TRBJ2-1, with TRBD2 matching 12 bases. J lost 7 bases, V lost 0 bases, and 5 bases had no gene match. The CDR3 is made up of 16 amino acids. The germline V gene has CDR1 SGHRS and CDR2 YFSETQ. For the CDR3, the DNA is TGCGCCAGCAGCTTGGCCCCTAGCGGGGGGGCTAATGAGCAGTTCTTC. The encoded protein is CASSLAPSGGANEQFF.

V usage is TRBV2 and J usage is TRBJ1-4; D gene uncertain. The V and J ends lost 6 bases and 6 bases respectively, with 17 bases between them. Germline loops: CDR1 SNHLY, CDR2 FYNNEI. This CDR3 is built from 15 residues. This chain's CDR3 is CASRPEFLAHEKLFF. In DNA, the CDR3 is TGTGCCAGCAGGCCCGAGTTCTTGGCGCATGAAAAACTGTTTTTT.

This clonotype was counted at least ten times. The V gene is TRBV23-1, the J gene TRBJ2-2; D uncertain. TRBV23-1 is an open reading frame, and its role is uncertain. Trimming pared 1 base from V and 2 bases from J, leaving 8 bases between. The CDR3 covers 15 residues. The CDR3 loop is CASSQCVGNTGELFF. DNA of the CDR3: TGCGCCAGCAGTCAATGCGTGGGAAACACCGGGGAGCTGTTTTTT.

This clonotype was seen a handful of times. The V and J genes are TRBV7-2 and TRBJ1-4; D ambiguous. Germline V CDR1 and CDR2: SGHTA, FQGNSA. The CDR3 runs 15 residues. V was clipped by 4 bases and J by 4 bases, with 13 bases between them. The CDR3 sequence is CASSSAGKFNEKLFF. In DNA, the CDR3 is TGTGCCAGCAGCTCGGCAGGAAAGTTTAATGAAAAACTGTTTTTT.

This clonotype has just a few counts. The V gene is TRBV11-2, the J gene TRBJ2-1; perhaps TRBD2 as D (6 bases). The CDR3 has 15 residues. Trimming took 1 base from V and 5 from J, leaving 12 bases between them. Germline-derived CDR1 and CDR2 are SGHAT and FQNNGV. The CDR3 sequence: CASSLAGTHNNEQFF. The CDR3 DNA reads as TGTGCCAGCAGCTTAGCAGGGACTCATAACAATGAGCAGTTCTTC.

In nucleotides, the CDR3 is TGTGCCAGCAGCTCTCTAGCGGGGGGGGTCGCAGATACGCAGTATTTT. It codes for CASSSLAGGVADTQYF. This sequence joins TRBV7-2 and TRBJ2-3; 12 bases are a match to TRBD2. The CDR3 consists of 16 residues. CDR1 is SGHTA, CDR2 FQGNSA, per germline. V dropped 4 bases and J dropped 4; count of bases not matched to a gene: 6.

The chain carries TRBV7-2 and TRBJ1-5; D is unclear. The ends were cut back, 5 bases at V and 2 bases at J, with 16 bases in the middle. The length of the CDR3 is 16 residues. Germline CDR1 is SGHTA and CDR2 is FQGNSA. The CDR3 spells CASSLRIGSGNQPQHF. The CDR3 coding sequence is TGTGCCAGCAGCCTACGGATCGGGTCCGGCAATCAGCCCCAGCATTTT.

This chain uses TRBV6-2 or TRBV6-3 with TRBJ1-1, with TRBD1 as a possible D gene (5 bases). The V gene lost 3 bases and the J gene lost 2 bases, with 10 bases spanning the gap. The CDR3 length is 14 residues. Germline values: CDR1 MNHEY, CDR2 SVGEGT. The CDR3 DNA is TGTGCCAGCAGTTATCAGGGAGGCAACACTGAAGCTTTCTTT. Amino acids: CASSYQGGNTEAFF.